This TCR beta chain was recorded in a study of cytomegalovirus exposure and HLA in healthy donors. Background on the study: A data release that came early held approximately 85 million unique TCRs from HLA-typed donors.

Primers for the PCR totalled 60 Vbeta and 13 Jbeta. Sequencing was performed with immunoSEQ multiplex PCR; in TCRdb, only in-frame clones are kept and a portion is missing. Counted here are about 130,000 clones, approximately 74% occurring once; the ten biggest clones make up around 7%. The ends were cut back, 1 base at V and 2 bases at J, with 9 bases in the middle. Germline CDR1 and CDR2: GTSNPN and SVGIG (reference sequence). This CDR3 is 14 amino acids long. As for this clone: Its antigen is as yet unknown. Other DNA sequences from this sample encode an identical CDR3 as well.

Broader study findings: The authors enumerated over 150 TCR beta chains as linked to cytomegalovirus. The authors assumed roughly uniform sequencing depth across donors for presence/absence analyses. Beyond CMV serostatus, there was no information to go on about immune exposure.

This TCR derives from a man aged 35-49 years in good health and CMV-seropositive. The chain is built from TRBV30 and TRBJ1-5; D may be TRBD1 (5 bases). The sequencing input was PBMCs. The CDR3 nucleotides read TGTGCCTGGAGTGGGGGCCTGGGCAATCAGCCCCAGCATTTT. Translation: CAWSGGLGNQPQHF.